Presented here are 17 T cell receptor beta chains from one specimen sequenced in a study of control samples from healthy donors and cancer patients (dated by TCRdb to about 2020). The library relied on the immunoSEQ multiplex PCR assay. The immuneACCESS repertoire file appears here via TCRdb, limited to in-frame rearrangements. These files lack a portion of the clones; in checked studies, under half of the deficit traces to unresolved V genes, and the cause of the others is not known. The sample table lists some 100,000 clones, about 89% of them with a count of one. The top ten clones comprise 15% to 20% of the sample. Sequences were obtained from blood. These receptors were obtained from a woman aged 45-65 years in good health.

The chain joins TRBV19 to TRBJ1-3; D gene unclear. From germline, CDR1 is LNHDA and CDR2 SQIVND (reference sequence). This CDR3 region has 12 residues. The V end was cut by 3 bases, the J end by 4 bases, with 4 bases between. CDR3 in amino acids: CASSMEGNTIYF. Here the CDR3 DNA reads TGTGCCAGTAGTATGGAAGGAAACACCATATATTTT.

The gene calls are TRBV6-5 and TRBJ1-2; D might be TRBD1 (5 bases). Germline V CDR1 and CDR2: MNHEY, SVGAGI. Trimming removed 6 bases from V and 7 bases from J, with 12 bases in between. The CDR3 contains 12 residues. This CDR3 is CASRRGESGYTF. In DNA form, the CDR3 reads TGTGCCAGCAGGAGGGGTGAATCTGGCTACACCTTC.

This sequence joins TRBV6-5 and TRBJ1-6; D is perhaps TRBD1 (5 bases). Germline lookup yields CDR1 MNHEY and CDR2 SVGAGI. The V end was cut by 3 bases, the J end by 10 bases, with 16 bases between. The CDR3 runs 15 residues. CDR3 DNA sequence: TGTGCCAGCAGTTATCTCCGTGTGGGGGACTCACCCCTCCACTTT. Translated, it gives CASSYLRVGDSPLHF.

The V call is TRBV5-1, the J call TRBJ2-1, with unresolved D. V was trimmed by 1 base and J by 3 bases, leaving 8 bases between them. Germline CDR1 reads SGHRS; CDR2 reads YFSETQ. The CDR3 is 14 amino acids. CDR3 sequence reads: CASSLSTGYNEQFF. Written as DNA, the CDR3 is TGCGCCAGCAGCTTGTCGACGGGCTACAATGAGCAGTTCTTC.

This clone was counted a single time. The rearrangement uses TRBV14 and TRBJ1-1; D unresolved. The CDR3 covers 13 residues. V shed 4 bases and J shed 3 bases, with 9 bases lying between them. Germline CDR1 and CDR2: SGHDN and FVKESK. The CDR3 loop is CASSLMVDTEAFF. DNA for the CDR3: TGTGCCAGCAGCCTTATGGTCGACACTGAAGCTTTCTTT.

The V gene is TRBV11-2, the J gene TRBJ1-3; no definite D call. Germline lookup yields CDR1 SGHAT and CDR2 FQNNGV. This CDR3 has 19 residues. V gave up 5 bases and J gave up 4 bases, with 27 bases separating them. CDR3 in DNA: TGTGCCAGCAGCCCCCGGCTGGCGTTACGAGGTCTGGGGGGAAACACCATATATTTT. Its protein is CASSPRLALRGLGGNTIYF.

Concerning this clone: Other nucleotide sequences in the sample specify the same CDR3. The chain combines TRBV18 with TRBJ2-5, with D unresolved. The germline V gene encodes CDR1 KGHSH and CDR2 LQKENI. There are 11 residues in the CDR3. The V end lost 3 bases, the J end lost 1 base, and 0 bases lay between the germline ends. The CDR3 region has the DNA TGTGCCAGCTCACCCCAAGAGACCCAGTACTTC. It specifies CASSPQETQYF. Looking up the rest from reference TRBV18 and TRBJ2-5 gives the full variable domain: NAGVMQNPRHLVRRRGQEARLRCSPMKGHSHVYWYRQLPEEGLKFMVYLQKENIIDESGMPKERFSAEFPKEGPSILRIQQVVRGDSAAYFCASSPQETQYFGPGTRLLVL.

The chain has TRBV15 and TRBJ1-3, with TRBD1 matching 8 bases. CDR3 size: 17 residues. V was pared by 0 bases and J by 4 bases, with 8 bases of the junction left unmatched. Germline values: CDR1 LNHNV, CDR2 YYDKDF (reference sequence). The CDR3, as DNA: TGTGCCACCAGCAGAGATCGGAGCAGGGGGCTCGGAAACACCATATATTTT. Translating it yields CATSRDRSRGLGNTIYF.

This clone was detected only a few times. The junction departs from the called germline gene at one end, perhaps through a read error. The V and J genes are TRBV6-1 and TRBJ2-7; 7 nucleotides agree with TRBD1. Germline CDR1 and CDR2: MNHNS and SASEGT. The CDR3 totals 14 residues. CDR3 in amino acids: CASREDRVMSEQYF. The CDR3 DNA reads as TGTGCCAGCAGGGAAGACAGGGTGATGAGCGAGCAGTACTTC.

The CDR3 sequence: CASSQRYEQYF. The CDR3 nucleotides are TGTGCCAGTTCCCAACGCTACGAGCAGTACTTC. This chain connects TRBV6-6 to TRBJ2-7; D is ambiguous. V was pared by 9 bases and J by 3 bases, with 9 bases between. CDR1 and CDR2 (germline): MNHNY, SVGAGI (reference sequence). The CDR3 is 11 amino acids.

The gene calls are TRBV5-6 and TRBJ1-3, with D possibly being TRBD1 (5 bases). CDR1 is SGHDT, CDR2 YYEEEE, per germline. V was shortened by 1 base and J by 2 bases, with 7 bases between the two germline ends. The CDR3 is 14 residues long. The CDR3 region is CASSLRGAGNTIYF. CDR3 coding DNA: TGTGCCAGCAGCTTGAGAGGGGCTGGAAACACCATATATTTT.

The genes are TRBV15 and TRBJ2-6; D possibly matches TRBD1 or TRBD2 (5 bases each). Trimming took 8 bases from V and 1 from J, leaving 12 bases between them. The CDR3 sequence is 15 residues long. Germline CDR1 LNHNV, CDR2 YYDKDF (reference sequence). The CDR3 DNA is TGTGCCACCGGGACGCAGATTTCTGGGGCCAACGTCCTGACTTTC. Translating gives CATGTQISGANVLTF.

The rearrangement uses TRBV5-1 and TRBJ2-7; weak D call: TRBD2 (6 bases). The germline gives CDR1 SGHRS, CDR2 YFSETQ. This CDR3 region has 15 residues. V was clipped by 0 bases and J by 1 base, with 11 bases between them. CDR3 sequence reads: CASSLGTGVSYEQYV. CDR3 bases: TGCGCCAGCAGCTTGGGCACGGGGGTGTCCTACGAGCAGTACGTC.

This clone appeared many times. J is TRBJ2-1 and V is TRBV29-1; 7 bases are shared with TRBD2. Trimming took 2 bases from V and 0 from J; bases not matched to a gene: 4. CDR1 and CDR2 from the germline V gene are SQVTM and ANQGSEA. The CDR3 length is 15 residues. The CDR3 protein is CSVEPWTSSYNEQFF. The CDR3, as DNA: TGCAGCGTTGAACCCTGGACTAGCTCCTACAATGAGCAGTTCTTC.

V is TRBV7-8 and J is TRBJ2-1; D possibly matches TRBD1 or TRBD2 (5 bases each). Germline V lookup: CDR1 SGHVS, CDR2 FQNEAQ. The CDR3 covers 14 residues. The germline V and J ends were trimmed by 1 base and 6 bases, with 10 bases remaining between them. The CDR3, as DNA: TGTGCCAGCAGCTTAGGGGACGCCATCAATGAGCAGTTCTTC. Translating it yields CASSLGDAINEQFF.

The CDR3 DNA sequence: TGTGCCAGCAGGTCGACCTCAGCCTACGAGCAGTACTTC. Its protein is CASRSTSAYEQYF. This sequence joins TRBV7-9 and TRBJ2-7; D gene unclear. CDR1 is SEHNR, CDR2 FQNEAQ, per germline (reference sequence). CDR3 size: 13 residues. Trimming pared 6 bases from V and 2 bases from J, leaving 11 bases between.

The V call is TRBV2, the J call TRBJ2-7; D not certain. The CDR3 is 13 residues long. Trimming pared 3 bases from V and 5 bases from J, leaving 11 bases between. The germline V gene encodes CDR1 SNHLY and CDR2 FYNNEI. DNA of the CDR3: TGTGCCAGCAGTGATAGGGCTTTCGACGAGCAGTACTTC. As protein: CASSDRAFDEQYF. Complete variable domain (other parts from reference TRBV2 and TRBJ2-7): EPEVTQTPSHQVTQMGQEVILRCVPISNHLYFYWYRQILGQKVEFLVSFYNNEISEKSEIFDDQFSVERPDGSNFTLKIRSTKLEDSAMYFCASSDRAFDEQYFGPGTRLTVT.